This entry concerns a single T cell receptor (beta chain). The germline CDR1 and CDR2 sequences are MDHEN and SYDVKM. The CDR3 contains 14 residues. The V end was cut by 9 bases, the J end by 4 bases, with 16 bases between. TCRdb reanalysed the RT-PCR reads using MiXCR and keeps one entry per CDR3 protein. The sample has about 680,000 distinct CDR3 sequences; 14% are singletons. Sequences were obtained from memory CD4+ T cells from blood. The source is a female donor in good health, serving as a healthy control. The gene calls are TRBV28 and TRBJ2-1; D remains ambiguous. The CDR3 DNA reads TGTGCCAGTTGTTTACGGCGGCAGTACAATGAGCAGTTCTTC. This sequence encodes CASCLRRQYNEQFF.